This entry concerns a single TCR beta chain. What it recognizes is unknown. The record originates from a study of monozygotic twins with inflammatory bowel disease. Findings and caveats of the study: Support for any single strong IBD-associated signal or clonotype was not found. Compared with healthy twins, IBD patients shared fewer clonotypes with others, especially with disease activity.

Donors each contributed one blood sample measuring less than 3 ml. Input per TCR library consisted of approximately 3,500 ng of total RNA. TCRdb re-called the 5' RACE reads and gives one entry per CDR3 protein, without DNA. The sample has about 93,000 distinct CDR3 sequences. This CDR3 contains 13 residues. Germline V gene lookup returns CDR1 KGHDR and CDR2 SFDVKD. This clonotype was obtained from a human donor with ulcerative colitis or Crohn's disease, or a healthy co-twin of an affected twin (not recorded which). The rearrangement joins TRBV24-1 to TRBJ2-1. Material: blood. CDR3: CATSDFGVHEQFF.